This TCR beta chain was sequenced in a study of shared clonotypes between healthy human individuals. V dropped 3 bases and J dropped 4 bases, with 12 bases sitting between them. This CDR3 spans 14 amino acids. In germline, CDR1 is MGHDK, CDR2 SYGVNS. Here immunoSEQ multiplex PCR was the method, and the copy in TCRdb shows in-frame clones only, minus some. The repertoire consists of a few million clones, with about 94% occurring once and the leading ten covering 0.1% to 0.15%. This receptor was identified in a man aged 18 to 30 in good health. The specimen was naive CD4+ T cells sorted from blood. Subset here: CD45RA+ positively selected. The chain carries TRBV25-1 and TRBJ1-1; TRBD1 might be the D (6 bases). CDR3 region: CASSERGMGTEAFF. For the CDR3, the DNA is TGTGCCAGCAGTGAGAGGGGGATGGGCACTGAAGCTTTCTTT.